This TCR beta chain was observed in a study of T cell changes during pregnancy in multiple sclerosis. Data came from immunoSEQ multiplex PCR; TCRdb stores just in-frame clones and leaves some out. The sample consists of 25,000 to 30,000 clones, about 88% of them appearing once. The V gene's germline CDR1 is MNHNS and CDR2 SASEGT. CDR3 length: 12 residues. Trimming took off 3 bases at V and 2 bases at J, with 2 bases between the two ends. Specimen: CD8+ T cells from peripheral blood mononuclear cells, collected before pregnancy. The TCR comes from a female donor with multiple sclerosis, enrolled in a pregnancy study. The chain combines TRBV6-1 with TRBJ1-5, with D unresolved. CDR3 residues: CASSDGNQPQHF. Here the CDR3 DNA reads TGTGCCAGCAGTGACGGCAATCAGCCCCAGCATTTT.